The sample holds a few counts of the clone carrying this T cell receptor (beta chain). Its antigen is not identified. This sample was included in a study of T-cell memory formation after mild COVID-19. In the study overall: TCR clustering was largely donor specific.

Study-level findings and limits: SARS-CoV-2 specificity of second-wave clones peaking day 37 was unconfirmed.

The J segment lost 1 base and the V segment lost 4 bases, leaving 8 bases of the junction unmatched. Germline CDR1 MNHNS, CDR2 SASEGT. This CDR3 comprises 16 residues. With constant-segment primers, 5'RACE yielded cDNA libraries of TCR alpha and TCR beta that carried sample barcodes and UMIs. TCRdb analysed the 5' RACE reads with MiXCR anew, one entry per CDR3 protein. This repertoire shows some 450,000 distinct CDR3 sequences, 20% found once; its top ten account for roughly 8%. The chain carries TRBV6-1 and TRBJ2-3; the match to TRBD1 covers 7 bases. The material sequenced was PBMCs or a T cell subset sorted from them (not recorded which). The TCR sequence derives from an adult woman who had mild COVID-19 (a few samples of this study predate the infection). Cell type and time point are not known. CDR3 sequence (DNA): TGTGCCAGCAGTGCCCTCAAGCAGGGGGGCACAGATACGCAGTATTTT. Translating gives CASSALKQGGTDTQYF.